The rows below give T cell receptor beta chains drawn from one sample of a study of T-cell reconstitution after alpha-beta-depleted transplantation in children. MiXCR, applied by TCRdb to the PCR reads, yields one record per CDR3 protein. The sample has more than 400,000 distinct CDR3 sequences; about 40% are singletons. Here the sequenced sample was PBMCs, taken before TCRalphabeta/CD19-depleted stem cell transplant. The receptors stem from a girl aged 2-9 years with aplastic anemia, due to receive a stem cell transplant. Both conserved end residues are part of each CDR3. D genes are given only for firm matches. Clone size is stated in some rows and not others, as once, few, many or a class when expanded.

v_call	j_call	clone_size	d_call	cdr3_nt	cdr3_aa
TRBV5-1	TRBJ1-1	many	NA	TGCGCCAGCAGCTTGGAGCAATCATGGACTGAAGCTTTCTTT	CASSLEQSWTEAFF
TRBV6-1	TRBJ2-3	few	NA	TGTGCCAGCAGTCGGCAGGCGCACACAGATACGCAGTATTTT	CASSRQAHTDTQYF
TRBV9	TRBJ2-1	NA	TRBD2	TGTGCCAGCAGCGTAGAACTAGCGGTACACAATGAGCAGTTCTTC	CASSVELAVHNEQFF
TRBV3-1	TRBJ2-3	many	NA	TGTGCCAGCAGCCATCCTAAGGCACTACCTACAGATACGCAGTATTTT	CASSHPKALPTDTQYF
TRBV5-1	TRBJ2-5	NA	TRBD2	TGCGCCAGCAGCTTGAGGCTAGCGGGGGAAGAGACCCAGTACTTC	CASSLRLAGEETQYF
TRBV5-1	TRBJ2-1	many	NA	TGCGCCAGCAGCTTGGTTGTATCGGGCAATGAGCAGTTCTTC	CASSLVVSGNEQFF
TRBV28	TRBJ2-3	NA	NA	TGTGCCAGCATGAGTTACACAGATACGCAGTATTTT	CASMSYTDTQYF
TRBV7-8	TRBJ1-5	NA	NA	TGTGCCAGCAGCTTAGCTAGGGGGACTCAGCCCCAGCATTTT	CASSLARGTQPQHF
TRBV5-1	TRBJ2-1	NA	NA	TGCGCCAGCAGGCCCGAGTACAATGAGCAGTTCTTC	CASRPEYNEQFF
TRBV20-1	TRBJ1-5	NA	TRBD1	TGCAGTGCGGAAATCAGACAGGGGAGACCTCAGCCCCAGCATTTT	CSAEIRQGRPQPQHF
TRBV9	TRBJ2-2	NA	NA	TGTGCCAGCAGCGCGGGACTTAGCCCCGGGGAGCTGTTTTTT	CASSAGLSPGELFF
TRBV25-1	TRBJ2-7	few	TRBD1	TGTGCCAGCGCTAGGGACAGAGGATACGAGCAGTACTTC	CASARDRGYEQYF
TRBV6-1	TRBJ2-7	NA	TRBD2	TGTGCCAGCAGTCTGGCACTAGCGCAACCCTACGAGCAGTACTTC	CASSLALAQPYEQYF
TRBV11-3	TRBJ2-1	NA	NA	TGTGCCAGCAGCTTCGGGCCCCCCTACAATGAGCAGTTCTTC	CASSFGPPYNEQFF
TRBV5-1	TRBJ2-2	many	NA	TGCGCCAGCAGCTTGGACTACACCGGGGAGCTGTTTTTT	CASSLDYTGELFF
TRBV24-1	TRBJ2-7	few	TRBD1	TGTGCCACCAGTGATAATATGGGACAGGGTGACCACGAGCAGTACTTC	CATSDNMGQGDHEQYF
TRBV5-1	TRBJ2-1	once	TRBD2	TGCGCCATGGGCTCCGGGACTAGCGGGAGCGATGAGCAGTTCTTC	CAMGSGTSGSDEQFF
TRBV7-6	TRBJ2-2	NA	NA	TGTGCCAGCAGATACAGCTCTCTTGGAACCGGGGAGCTGTTTTTT	CASRYSSLGTGELFF
TRBV5-1	TRBJ1-1	many	NA	TGCGCCAGCAGCTTGGAAGGGGGGCCCACTGAAGCTTTCTTT	CASSLEGGPTEAFF
TRBV7-6	TRBJ2-3	NA	NA	TGTGCCAGCAGCGTATATGGGTGGGGCACAGATACGCAGTATTTT	CASSVYGWGTDTQYF
TRBV20-1	TRBJ2-1	NA	TRBD2	TGCAGTGCTGCCCGACTAGCGGGGGGGCCCCACAATGAGCAGTTCTTC	CSAARLAGGPHNEQFF
TRBV10-3	TRBJ2-3	few	TRBD1	TGTGCCATCAAAGGGACAGGGGGCACAGATACGCAGTATTTT	CAIKGTGGTDTQYF
TRBV4-1	TRBJ2-5	NA	TRBD1	TGCGCCAGCAGAAAACCAGGGGGTGGAGTGGAGACCCAGTACTTC	CASRKPGGGVETQYF
TRBV7-9	TRBJ2-1	many	NA	TGTGCCAGCAGCGAAGGACACTACAATGAGCAGTTCTTC	CASSEGHYNEQFF
TRBV7-2	TRBJ2-3	many	TRBD2	TGTGCCAGCAGCTTAGGGCCTAGCGGAAGCACAGATACGCAGTATTTT	CASSLGPSGSTDTQYF
TRBV9	TRBJ1-4	few	NA	TGTGCCAGCAGCGTAGAGAAGGAAGGGACACATACTGAAAAACTGTTTTTT	CASSVEKEGTHTEKLFF
TRBV7-2	TRBJ2-7	NA	NA	TGTGCCAGCAGCTTTATTGTACAAAGACTAGCCTACGAGCAGTACTTC	CASSFIVQRLAYEQYF
TRBV20-1	TRBJ2-3	NA	NA	TGCAGTGCTAGTAAGCGCGCCGGGAGCGCAGATACGCAGTATTTT	CSASKRAGSADTQYF
TRBV4-2	TRBJ2-3	NA	TRBD2	TGTGCCAGCAGCCAAGTGGGGCAGCGGGGGGGCTGGGCTACGCAGTATTTT	CASSQVGQRGGWATQYF
TRBV7-9	TRBJ2-7	few	TRBD1	TGTGCCAGCAGCCACCGGGGGACAGGAACCTCCGAGCAGTACTTC	CASSHRGTGTSEQYF
TRBV7-2	TRBJ1-2	many	NA	TGTGCCAGCAGCTTAAAAGGGTTTACTGGCTACACCTTC	CASSLKGFTGYTF
TRBV5-1	TRBJ2-1	NA	TRBD1	TGCGCCAGCAGGTCTATACAGGGGGCAGTTGAGCAGTTCTTC	CASRSIQGAVEQFF
TRBV30	TRBJ1-1	NA	NA	TGTGCCTGGGCGCGGGCCTCTGAAGCTTTCTTT	CAWARASEAFF
TRBV5-1	TRBJ2-1	NA	NA	TGCGCCAGCAGCAGAGGTAAGACTAGCAATGAGCAGTTCTTC	CASSRGKTSNEQFF
TRBV18	TRBJ1-5	NA	TRBD1	TGTGCCAGCTCACCAAGGGACAGGGAAAACCAGCCCCAGCATTTT	CASSPRDRENQPQHF
TRBV28	TRBJ2-3	once	NA	TGTGCCAGCAGGTTGACAGACACAGATACGCAGTATTTT	CASRLTDTDTQYF
TRBV6-5	TRBJ1-6	NA	TRBD1	TGTGCCAGCAGTTACTCGTCGAACAGGGGCCATTCACCCCTCCACTTT	CASSYSSNRGHSPLHF
TRBV9	TRBJ1-2	NA	TRBD1	TGTGCCAGCAGCGTGGCCGGGACAGAACATGGCTACACCTTC	CASSVAGTEHGYTF
TRBV9	TRBJ1-4	NA	TRBD1	TGTGCCAGCAGCTCGAAAGAGGGGGCTTCGATCGATTATGACAAACTGTTTTTT	CASSSKEGASIDYDKLFF
TRBV29-1	TRBJ2-7	few	NA	TGCAGCGTTGAAGAAGGGTACGAGCAGTACTTC	CSVEEGYEQYF
TRBV6-4	TRBJ2-1	once	NA	TGTGCCAGCAGTGACAGGTGGGAGGTTAACAATGAGCAGTTCTTC	CASSDRWEVNNEQFF
TRBV10-2	TRBJ2-7	many	TRBD1	TGCGCCAGCAGTGAGTGGACAGGGGCAAACGAGCAGTACTTC	CASSEWTGANEQYF
TRBV5-1	TRBJ2-1	few	NA	TGCGCCAGCAGCTTGGCTGTAAACAATGAGCAGTTCTTC	CASSLAVNNEQFF
TRBV27	TRBJ2-2	few	TRBD2	TGTGCCAGCAGTTTCCTCGAAGCGGGAGGGCCGACCGGGGAGCTGTTTTTT	CASSFLEAGGPTGELFF
TRBV21-1	TRBJ1-5	NA	NA	TGTGCCAGCAGCAAAGGCCCCGGGCCTAGCAATCAGCCCCAGCATTTT	CASSKGPGPSNQPQHF
TRBV15	TRBJ2-2	NA	TRBD2	TGTGCCACCAGCAGAGATCGGACTAGCGGGAGAAACACCGGGGAGCTGTTTTTT	CATSRDRTSGRNTGELFF
TRBV12-3/TRBV12-4	TRBJ2-5	NA	NA	TGTGCCAGCAGTCCCCTTCAGGGTCACGGGGCCTTAGAGACCCAGTACTTC	CASSPLQGHGALETQYF
TRBV7-8	TRBJ2-3	once	NA	TGTGCCAGCAGCTTTAGGGGTTTAGATACGCAGTATTTT	CASSFRGLDTQYF
TRBV20-1	TRBJ2-1	NA	TRBD2	TGCAGTGCCCCGGGACTAGCGCGAAAAGACAATGAGCAGTTCTTC	CSAPGLARKDNEQFF
TRBV14	TRBJ2-1	NA	TRBD1	TGTGCCAGCAGCCACTACGACAGGGGGGTATACGATGAGCAGTTCTTC	CASSHYDRGVYDEQFF
TRBV7-8	TRBJ1-4	many	NA	TGTGCCAGCAGCGACGGGTGGGCAACTAATGAAAAACTGTTTTTT	CASSDGWATNEKLFF
TRBV7-9	TRBJ2-5	NA	NA	TGTGCCAGCAGCTTAGACAGGGATCGGGAGACCCAGTACTTC	CASSLDRDRETQYF
TRBV7-9	TRBJ2-7	NA	NA	TGTGCCAGCCTTAAGGAGAATTTTTACGAGCAGTACTTC	CASLKENFYEQYF
TRBV30	TRBJ2-5	NA	NA	TGTGCCTGGAGTCCACAGGAGACCCAGTACTTC	CAWSPQETQYF
TRBV7-9	TRBJ2-7	once	TRBD1	TGTGCCAGCAGCCCCCCACCGGGACAGGAGTCCCACGAGCAGTACTTC	CASSPPPGQESHEQYF
TRBV6-5	TRBJ2-3	many	NA	TGTGCCAGCAGTTACTCGGGGACGGGAACAGATACGCAGTATTTT	CASSYSGTGTDTQYF
TRBV20-1	TRBJ1-5	NA	NA	TGCAGTGCAGGGCAGCCCCAGCATTTT	CSAGQPQHF
TRBV29-1	TRBJ2-3	NA	NA	TGCAGCGTTGGCGCGCAGTATTTT	CSVGAQYF
TRBV29-1	TRBJ2-1	NA	NA	TGCAGGTTTACCGGGCGCGAGGGTAATGAGCAGTTCTTC	CRFTGREGNEQFF